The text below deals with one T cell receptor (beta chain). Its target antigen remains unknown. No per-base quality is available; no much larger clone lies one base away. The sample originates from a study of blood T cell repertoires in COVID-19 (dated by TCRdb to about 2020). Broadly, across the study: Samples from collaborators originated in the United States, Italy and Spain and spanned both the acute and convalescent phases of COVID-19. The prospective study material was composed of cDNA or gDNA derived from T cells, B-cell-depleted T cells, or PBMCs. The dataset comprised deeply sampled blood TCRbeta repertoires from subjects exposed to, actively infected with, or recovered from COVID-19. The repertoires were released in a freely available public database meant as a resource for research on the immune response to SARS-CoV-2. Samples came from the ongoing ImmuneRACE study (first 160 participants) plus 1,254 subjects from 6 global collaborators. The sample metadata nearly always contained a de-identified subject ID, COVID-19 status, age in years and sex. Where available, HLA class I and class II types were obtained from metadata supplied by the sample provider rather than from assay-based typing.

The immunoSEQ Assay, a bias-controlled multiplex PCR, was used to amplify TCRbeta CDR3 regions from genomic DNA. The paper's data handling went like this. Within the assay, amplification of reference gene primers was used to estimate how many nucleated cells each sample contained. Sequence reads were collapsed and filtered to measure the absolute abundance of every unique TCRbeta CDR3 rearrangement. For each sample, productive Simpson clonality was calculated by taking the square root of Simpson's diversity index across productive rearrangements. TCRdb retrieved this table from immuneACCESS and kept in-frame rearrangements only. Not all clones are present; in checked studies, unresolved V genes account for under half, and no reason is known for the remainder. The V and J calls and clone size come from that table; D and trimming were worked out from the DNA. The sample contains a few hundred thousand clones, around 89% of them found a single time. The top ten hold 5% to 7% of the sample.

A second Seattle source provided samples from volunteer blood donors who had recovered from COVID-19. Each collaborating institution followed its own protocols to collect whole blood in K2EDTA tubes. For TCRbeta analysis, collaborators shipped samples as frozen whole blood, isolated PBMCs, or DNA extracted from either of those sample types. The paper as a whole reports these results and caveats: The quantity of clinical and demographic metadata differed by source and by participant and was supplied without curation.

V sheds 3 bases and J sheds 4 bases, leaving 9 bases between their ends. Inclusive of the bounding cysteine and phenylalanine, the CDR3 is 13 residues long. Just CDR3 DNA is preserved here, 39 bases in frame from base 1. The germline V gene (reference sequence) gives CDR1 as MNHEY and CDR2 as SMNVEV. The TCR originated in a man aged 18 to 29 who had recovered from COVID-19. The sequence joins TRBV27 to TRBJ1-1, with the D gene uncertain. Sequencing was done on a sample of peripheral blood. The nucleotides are TGTGCCAGCAGTTTGGGCAGCTTCACTGAAGCTTTCTTT. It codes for CASSLGSFTEAFF.